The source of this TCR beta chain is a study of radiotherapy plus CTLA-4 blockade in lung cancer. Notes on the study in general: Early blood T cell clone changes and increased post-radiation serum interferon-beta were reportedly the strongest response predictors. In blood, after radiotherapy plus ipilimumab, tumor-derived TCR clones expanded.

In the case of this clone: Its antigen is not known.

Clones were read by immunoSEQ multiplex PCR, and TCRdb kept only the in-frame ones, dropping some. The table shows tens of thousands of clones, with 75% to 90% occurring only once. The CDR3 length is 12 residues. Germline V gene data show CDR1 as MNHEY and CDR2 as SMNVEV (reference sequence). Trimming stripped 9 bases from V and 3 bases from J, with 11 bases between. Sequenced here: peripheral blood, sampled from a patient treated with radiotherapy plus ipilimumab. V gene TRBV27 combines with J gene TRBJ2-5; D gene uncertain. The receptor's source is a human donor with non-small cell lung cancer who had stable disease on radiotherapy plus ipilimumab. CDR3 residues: CARKQLEETQYF. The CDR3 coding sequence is TGTGCCAGAAAGCAGCTTGAAGAGACCCAGTACTTC.